Below, 9 T cell receptor beta chains from the same sample are listed, as sequenced in a study of blood T cell repertoires in COVID-19 (dated by TCRdb to the early 2020s). Library method: the immunoSEQ multiplex PCR assay. TCRdb's version of the immuneACCESS table is confined to in-frame rearrangements and falls short of the full clone set. An unresolved V gene accounts for under half of the shortfall where checked; the remainder is of unknown origin. This sample lists about 100,000 clones; around 88% were detected once. The top ten clonotypes cover around 5% of the sample. Input material: peripheral blood. The receptors derive from a human donor in a cohort sampled during active COVID-19.

The gene calls are TRBV15 and TRBJ1-5; D call uncertain. CDR1 and CDR2 (germline): LNHNV, YYDKDF (reference sequence). Trimming removed 3 bases at V and 0 bases at J, with 6 bases between. This CDR3 comprises 14 residues. CDR3 region: CATSRGVSNQPQHF. The CDR3 nucleotides read TGTGCCACCAGCAGGGGCGTTAGCAATCAGCCCCAGCATTTT.

The chain is built from TRBV4-1 and TRBJ2-1, with 8 bases fitting TRBD2. The germline gives CDR1 MGHRA, CDR2 YSYEKL. The CDR3 spans 15 residues. The V and J ends lost 2 bases and 6 bases, in that order; junction bases with no gene match: 6. The CDR3 reads CASSQPLSGSNEQFF. For the CDR3, the DNA is TGCGCCAGCAGCCAACCACTAAGCGGGAGCAATGAGCAGTTCTTC.

This clone was counted a single time. This rearrangement joins TRBV5-1 to TRBJ2-3; 8 bases line up with TRBD2. Germline V gene data show CDR1 as SGHRS and CDR2 as YFSETQ. This CDR3 is 17 amino acids long. Losses at the gene ends were 1 base for V and 2 bases for J; bases not matched to a gene: 9. The CDR3 nucleotides read TGCGCCAGCAGCTTGTGGTCTAGCGGGCAAAACACAGATACGCAGTATTTT. It encodes CASSLWSSGQNTDTQYF.

The gene calls are TRBV18 and TRBJ2-5; maybe TRBD1 (6 bases). Germline CDR1 and CDR2: KGHSH and LQKENI. The CDR3 consists of 16 residues. V shed 1 base and J shed 5 bases, with 17 bases lying between them. CDR3 in amino acids: CASSPLGTHHRETQYF. CDR3 coding DNA: TGTGCCAGCTCACCACTTGGGACACACCACCGGGAGACCCAGTACTTC.

The chain is built from TRBV5-1 and TRBJ2-5; 16 bases agree with TRBD2. This CDR3 comprises 17 residues. Germline loops: CDR1 SGHRS, CDR2 YFSETQ. V lost 4 bases to trimming and J lost 1 base; unmatched junction nucleotides: 4. CDR3 coding DNA: TGCGCCAGCAGCAAGGGACTAGCGGGAGGGCCCCAAGAGACCCAGTACTTC. This encodes CASSKGLAGGPQETQYF.

The V and J genes are TRBV24-1 and TRBJ2-2; 7 bases align to TRBD1. V trimming: 4 bases; J trimming: 0 bases; junction bases outside the gene matches: 4. This CDR3 is 16 amino acids long. In germline, CDR1 is KGHDR, CDR2 SFDVKD. CDR3 sequence reads: CATSEPGTANTGELFF. CDR3 sequence (DNA): TGTGCCACCAGTGAGCCTGGGACAGCGAACACCGGGGAGCTGTTTTTT.

This clone was detected only once. The rearrangement uses TRBV5-8 and TRBJ2-7; D is perhaps TRBD2 (6 bases). V was trimmed by 7 bases and J by 4 bases, leaving 18 bases between them. Germline V gene lookup returns CDR1 SGHTS and CDR2 YDEGEE. The CDR3 runs 14 residues. The CDR3 DNA is TGTGCCAGCGCGTTGCGGGACCAAACTTACGAGCAGTACTTC. Amino acid sequence: CASALRDQTYEQYF.

The chain uses TRBV11-2 and TRBJ2-7; possible D gene TRBD2, 6 bases. The ends were cut back, 3 bases at V and 4 bases at J, with 10 bases in the middle. CDR1 and CDR2 (germline): SGHAT, FQNNGV. There are 13 residues in the CDR3. The CDR3 here is CASSFGTLYEQYF. The CDR3 DNA is TGTGCCAGCAGCTTTGGGACTTTATACGAGCAGTACTTC.

The chain combines TRBV13 with TRBJ2-6, with a tentative D call TRBD1 (6 bases). The V gene's germline CDR1 is PRHDT and CDR2 FYEKMQ (reference sequence). With 8 bases removed from V and 0 bases from J, the gap between germline ends came to 11 bases. CDR3 length: 15 amino acids. The CDR3 coding sequence is TGTGCCAGCGGACAGCTGAGCTCTGGGGCCAACGTCCTGACTTTC. This translates into CASGQLSSGANVLTF.